Following are 29 T cell receptor beta chains from one sample sequenced in a study of PD-L1 blockade in urothelial cancer. This table comes from immunoSEQ multiplex PCR, and its TCRdb copy is limited to in-frame clones, with some not included. The sample shows around 38,000 clones, around 88% of them seen only once. The time point is: peripheral blood 6 weeks after treatment start. The source was PBMCs, collected around atezolizumab (anti-PD-L1) treatment. These receptors originate from a man in his sixties with urothelial cancer.

Notes on this clone: The sample carries other DNA sequences with the same CDR3. The rearrangement joins TRBV29-1 to TRBJ1-2; the match to TRBD1 covers 8 bases. V lost 7 bases to trimming and J lost 8 bases; unmatched junction nucleotides: 9. Germline CDR1 and CDR2: SQVTM and ANQGSEA. There are 12 residues in the CDR3. This CDR3 is CSATGEVYGYTF. DNA for the CDR3: TGCAGCGCGACAGGGGAAGTCTACGGCTACACCTTC.

CDR3 protein: CASSFYGQGVRETQYF. In DNA form, the CDR3 reads TGTGCCAGCAGCTTTTACGGACAGGGGGTAAGGGAGACCCAGTACTTC. The chain is built from TRBV7-9 and TRBJ2-5; 10 bases are a match to TRBD1. This CDR3 comprises 16 residues. The germline V gene has CDR1 SEHNR and CDR2 FQNEAQ (reference sequence). With 3 bases clipped from V and 5 bases from J, the junction kept 9 bases outside the gene matches.

The chain joins TRBV4-3 to TRBJ2-1; the match to TRBD2 covers 12 bases. V dropped 0 bases and J dropped 8; count of bases not matched to a gene: 5. CDR3 length: 16 amino acids. Germline CDR1 reads LGHNA; CDR2 reads YSLEER. Written as DNA, the CDR3 is TGCGCCAGCAGCCAAGATCGACTAGCGGGGGCAGATGAGCAGTTCTTC. Its translation is CASSQDRLAGADEQFF.

The CDR3 is CASSQGDWNTEAFF. The CDR3 DNA follows: TGCGCCAGCAGCCAAGGTGACTGGAACACTGAAGCTTTCTTT. The V call is TRBV4-1, the J call TRBJ1-1; D is undetermined. The CDR3 spans 14 residues. V was cut by 1 base and J by 1 base, with 7 bases left in between. Germline-derived CDR1 and CDR2 are MGHRA and YSYEKL.

This clone was counted a few times. This chain joins TRBV27 and TRBJ1-5; D unclear. Germline V CDR1 and CDR2: MNHEY, SMNVEV (reference sequence). The V gene lost 3 bases and the J gene lost 3 bases, with 6 bases spanning the gap. CDR3 size: 13 residues. The CDR3 is CASSFQINQPQHF. CDR3 coding DNA: TGTGCCAGCAGTTTCCAGATCAATCAGCCCCAGCATTTT.

The CDR3 region is CASSFKEYSYNEQFF. In DNA form, the CDR3 reads TGTGCCAGCAGCTTCAAGGAGTACTCCTACAATGAGCAGTTCTTC. V gene TRBV5-6 combines with J gene TRBJ2-1, with D unresolved. Deletions cut 2 bases from V and 0 bases from J, with 9 bases between. The CDR3 covers 15 residues. The germline gives CDR1 SGHDT, CDR2 YYEEEE.

The chain carries TRBV18 and TRBJ1-1; D gene ambiguous. The CDR3 runs 14 residues. CDR1 KGHSH and CDR2 LQKENI come from the germline V gene. Trimming pared 3 bases from V and 2 bases from J, leaving 10 bases between. The CDR3 DNA follows: TGTGCCAGCTCACCGCGGAAGCAAAACACTGAAGCTTTCTTT. Its protein is CASSPRKQNTEAFF.

The chain is built from TRBV19 and TRBJ2-6; D gene unclear. V lost 6 bases, J lost 4 bases, and 16 bases lay in between. From germline, CDR1 is LNHDA and CDR2 SQIVND (reference sequence). This CDR3 contains 16 residues. CDR3 nucleotides: TGTGCCAGTAGGGGTGGTGGAGCTTCCGGGGCCAACGTCCTGACTTTC. Amino acid sequence: CASRGGGASGANVLTF.

This chain uses TRBV30 with TRBJ1-1; TRBD1 matches 7 bases. Germline-derived CDR1 and CDR2 are GTSNPN and SVGIG (reference sequence). This CDR3 spans 13 amino acids. Trimming at V came to 5 bases and at J to 0 bases, leaving 3 bases not matched to a gene. This CDR3 is CAWRGQVNTEAFF. CDR3 in DNA: TGTGCCTGGCGTGGACAGGTGAACACTGAAGCTTTCTTT.

This clone was observed a handful of times. The chain recombines TRBV19 with TRBJ2-3; 7 bases map to TRBD2. The trim removed 3 bases at V and 4 bases at J, leaving 7 bases unmatched. Germline-derived CDR1 and CDR2 are LNHDA and SQIVND (reference sequence). This CDR3 is 15 amino acids long. CDR3 loop: CASSMGRVQADTQYF. CDR3 DNA: TGTGCCAGTAGTATGGGGAGGGTGCAGGCAGATACGCAGTATTTT. Combining the CDR3 with reference TRBV19 and TRBJ2-3 gives the whole variable domain DGGITQSPKYLFRKEGQNVTLSCEQNLNHDAMYWYRQDPGQGLRLIYYSQIVNDFQKGDIAEGYSVSREKKESFPLTVTSAQKNPTAFYLCASSMGRVQADTQYFGPGTRLTVL.

This clone came up once. The chain combines TRBV19 with TRBJ1-6; TRBD1 is a possible D gene (5 bases). From germline, CDR1 is LNHDA and CDR2 SQIVND (reference sequence). Trimming stripped 5 bases from V and 9 bases from J, with 20 bases between. This CDR3 comprises 16 residues. CDR3 in amino acids: CASSPLEGFYGSPLHF. For the CDR3, the DNA is TGTGCCAGTAGTCCTTTGGAGGGGTTTTATGGTTCACCCCTCCACTTT.

The V call is TRBV11-1, the J call TRBJ2-7, with a tentative D call TRBD2 (7 bases). This CDR3 region has 14 residues. V was shortened by 6 bases and J by 5 bases, with 17 bases between the two germline ends. Germline CDR1 reads SGHAT; CDR2 reads FQDESV (reference sequence). CDR3 residues: CASRRYSGGDEQYF. DNA for the CDR3: TGTGCCAGCAGGCGGTACTCGGGGGGCGACGAGCAGTACTTC.

This clone showed up just a few times. The chain employs TRBV6-4 and TRBJ1-1; TRBD1 agrees at 7 bases. The CDR3 runs to 13 residues. CDR1 and CDR2 from the germline V gene are MRHNA and SNTAGT. Trimming removed 8 bases from V and 0 bases from J; junction bases left unmatched: 3. The CDR3 coding sequence is TGTGCCAGCGGACAGGACCTGAACACTGAAGCTTTCTTT. This sequence encodes CASGQDLNTEAFF.

The rearrangement links TRBV18 to TRBJ2-3, with 9 bases matching TRBD1. Per the germline V gene, CDR1 is KGHSH and CDR2 is LQKENI. V dropped 2 bases and J dropped 12; count of bases not matched to a gene: 6. The CDR3 has 13 residues. CDR3 sequence: CASSPVTGGLQYF. The CDR3 DNA reads TGTGCCAGCTCACCAGTGACAGGGGGTCTTCAGTATTTT.

The V gene is TRBV30, the J gene TRBJ1-1, with D uncertain. The germline CDR1 and CDR2 sequences are GTSNPN and SVGIG (reference sequence). V was clipped by 5 bases and J by 1 base, with 5 bases between them. The CDR3 has 11 residues. The CDR3 protein is CAWGGNTEAFF. The DNA of the CDR3 is TGTGCCTGGGGAGGGAACACTGAAGCTTTCTTT.

CDR3 nucleotide sequence: TGCGCCAGCAAAGGGACTAGCGGAACCGGGGAGCTGTTTTTT. Protein: CASKGTSGTGELFF. The chain carries TRBV5-1 and TRBJ2-2; 11 bases are a match to TRBD2. The CDR3 loop spans 14 amino acids. J was trimmed by 5 bases and V by 6 bases; bases with no gene match: 3. CDR1 SGHRS and CDR2 YFSETQ come from the germline V gene.

The V call is TRBV5-1, the J call TRBJ1-2, with 7 bases lining up with TRBD1. This CDR3 has 14 amino acids. The ends lost 5 bases at V and 2 bases at J; junction bases unmatched: 6. Per the germline V gene, CDR1 is SGHRS and CDR2 is YFSETQ. This chain's CDR3 is CASSEGAWNYGYTF. The CDR3 bases are TGCGCCAGCAGTGAGGGGGCCTGGAACTATGGCTACACCTTC.

The rearrangement links TRBV10-3 to TRBJ1-2; no reliable D call. Germline V lookup: CDR1 ENHRY, CDR2 SYGVKD. Trimming pared 6 bases from V and 4 bases from J, leaving 15 bases between. This CDR3 spans 14 amino acids. In DNA, the CDR3 is TGTGCCATCAGATCAAGGGAGCCGATCTATGGCTACACCTTC. Amino acids: CAIRSREPIYGYTF.

This sequence joins TRBV4-1 and TRBJ1-4; D not resolved. Germline V gene data show CDR1 as MGHRA and CDR2 as YSYEKL. The CDR3 is made up of 17 amino acids. Trimming stripped 1 base from V and 6 bases from J, with 18 bases between. CDR3 bases: TGCGCCAGCAGCCAAGGTGTCTCCGGGAGGGCGGATGAAAAACTGTTTTTT. Translated: CASSQGVSGRADEKLFF.

This sequence joins TRBV7-9 and TRBJ1-2; TRBD1 might be the D (5 bases). The CDR3 consists of 13 residues. CDR1 and CDR2 from the germline V gene are SEHNR and FQNEAQ (reference sequence). V lost 0 bases and J 5 bases, leaving 7 bases between the germline ends. The CDR3 nucleotides read TGTGCCAGCAGCTTAGCCAGGGAATATGGCTACACCTTC. Amino acids: CASSLAREYGYTF.

The chain uses TRBV6-5 and TRBJ1-2; 9 bases match TRBD1. With 6 bases clipped from V and 7 bases from J, the junction kept 6 bases outside the gene matches. Per germline, CDR1 MNHEY and CDR2 SVGAGI. The CDR3 has 13 amino acids. The CDR3 region is CASRPQGAGGYTF. Here the CDR3 DNA reads TGTGCCAGCAGACCACAGGGGGCAGGTGGCTACACCTTC.

The chain joins TRBV29-1 to TRBJ2-7, with D unclear. V lost 8 bases and J 2 bases, leaving 13 bases between the germline ends. The CDR3 has 12 residues. Germline-derived CDR1 and CDR2 are SQVTM and ANQGSEA. In DNA, the CDR3 is TGCAGCTATAGTGACACCCCCTACGAGCAGTACTTC. It translates to CSYSDTPYEQYF.

The chain is built from TRBV9 and TRBJ1-6; the D gene is possibly TRBD1 (5 bases). Trimming stripped 3 bases from V and 0 bases from J, with 10 bases between. Looked up from germline, CDR1 is SGDLS and CDR2 is YYNGEE. CDR3 length equals 16 residues. CDR3 DNA sequence: TGTGCCAGCAGCGCCGCGGGACGCTCCTATAATTCACCCCTCCACTTT. It is translated as CASSAAGRSYNSPLHF.

The V gene is TRBV23-1, the J gene TRBJ2-4; D gene uncertain. TRBV23-1 is an ORF for which the function is uncertain. Trimming stripped 5 bases from V and 2 bases from J, with 13 bases between. The CDR3 extends over 15 amino acids. The chain's CDR3 is CASSEAGVTKNIQYF. Written as DNA, the CDR3 is TGCGCCAGCAGTGAAGCTGGAGTAACCAAAAACATTCAGTACTTC.

A word on this clone: Germline and junction disagree at one end, which may indicate a read error. The J gene is TRBJ2-5, the V gene TRBV7-7; D is uncertain. The CDR3 length is 13 residues. CDR1 is SSHAT, CDR2 FNYEAQ, per germline (reference sequence). The DNA of the CDR3 is TGTGCTAGCAGCCAAGACTACCAAGAGACCCAGTACTTC. The encoded protein is CASSQDYQETQYF.

The V and J genes are TRBV6-1 and TRBJ2-5; TRBD2 agrees at 12 bases. This CDR3 is 15 amino acids long. Trimming removed 6 bases from V and 2 bases from J; junction bases left unmatched: 4. Germline CDR1 reads MNHNS; CDR2 reads SASEGT. In nucleotides, the CDR3 is TGTGCCAGCAGGGTTGGACTAGCGGGACAAGAGACCCAGTACTTC. It specifies CASRVGLAGQETQYF.

The V and J genes are TRBV4-2 and TRBJ2-5; 7 bases align to TRBD2. Germline V CDR1 and CDR2: LGHNA, YNFKEQ. V trimming: 3 bases; J trimming: 1 base; junction bases outside the gene matches: 5. The CDR3 consists of 15 residues. The CDR3 DNA reads as TGTGCCAGCAGCCACACTAGCGTGAGCCAAGAGACCCAGTACTTC. Residues: CASSHTSVSQETQYF.

This chain uses TRBV12-5 with TRBJ2-5; TRBD2 agrees at 12 bases. The CDR3 runs to 16 residues. J gave up 4 bases and V 2 bases, and 5 bases lay outside the gene matches. Germline-derived CDR1 and CDR2 are LGHNT and FRNRAP. The CDR3 bases are TGTGCTAGTGGTTTGTTCCTAGCGGGGGGGGTAGAGACCCAGTACTTC. Translating gives CASGLFLAGGVETQYF. The complete variable domain, with remaining parts taken from reference TRBV12-5 and TRBJ2-5, reads DARVTQTPRHKVTEMGQEVTMRCQPILGHNTVFWYRQTMMQGLELLAYFRNRAPLDDSGMPKDRFSAEMPDATLATLKIQPSEPRDSAVYFCASGLFLAGGVETQYFGPGTRLLVL.

The gene calls are TRBV5-1 and TRBJ1-4; 10 nucleotides agree with TRBD1. Germline V gene sequence: CDR1 SGHRS, CDR2 YFSETQ. The V and J ends lost 4 bases and 7 bases, in that order; junction bases with no gene match: 10. CDR3 length: 16 residues. The CDR3 DNA reads as TGCGCCAGCAGCCCGACGCTAAGACAGGGGGCTGAAAAACTGTTTTTT. This encodes CASSPTLRQGAEKLFF.